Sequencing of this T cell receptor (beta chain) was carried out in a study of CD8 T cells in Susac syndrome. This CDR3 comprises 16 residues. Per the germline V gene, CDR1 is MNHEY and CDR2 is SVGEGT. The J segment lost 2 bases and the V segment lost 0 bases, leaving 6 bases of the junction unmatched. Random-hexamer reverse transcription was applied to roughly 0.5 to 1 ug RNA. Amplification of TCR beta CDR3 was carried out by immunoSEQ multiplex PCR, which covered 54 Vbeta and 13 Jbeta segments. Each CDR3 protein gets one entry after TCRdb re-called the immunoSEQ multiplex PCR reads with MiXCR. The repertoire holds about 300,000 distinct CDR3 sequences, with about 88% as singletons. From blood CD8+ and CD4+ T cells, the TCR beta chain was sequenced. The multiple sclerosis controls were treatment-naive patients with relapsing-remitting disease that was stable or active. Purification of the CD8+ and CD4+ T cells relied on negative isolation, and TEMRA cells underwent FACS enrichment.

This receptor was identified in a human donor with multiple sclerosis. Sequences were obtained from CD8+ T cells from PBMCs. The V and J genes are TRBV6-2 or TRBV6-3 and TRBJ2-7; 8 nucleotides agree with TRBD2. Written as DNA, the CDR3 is TGTGCCAGCAGTTACTCAACGCTAGCGGGTACCTACGAGCAGTACTTC. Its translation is CASSYSTLAGTYEQYF.